The 23 T cell receptor beta chains listed next were all sequenced from one sample in a study of response to subunit inactivated influenza vaccine. TCRdb re-analysed the RT-PCR reads in MiXCR, keeping a single row per CDR3 protein. The repertoire includes approximately 310,000 distinct CDR3 sequences, about a fifth of them detected once, and 10% sits in the top ten. This sample comprised PBMCs from blood, obtained less than 22 months after vaccination. These receptors originate from a man aged 45 to 75 who received an inactivated influenza vaccine.

The rearrangement uses TRBV5-1 and TRBJ2-5; a possible D gene is TRBD1 (5 bases). There are 14 residues in the CDR3. The ends were cut back, 6 bases at V and 6 bases at J, with 18 bases in the middle. Germline V lookup: CDR1 SGHRS, CDR2 YFSETQ. CDR3 protein: CASIQFDSLKTQYF. The DNA for the CDR3 is TGCGCCAGCATCCAATTCGACAGTCTGAAGACCCAGTACTTC.

The chain couples TRBV7-9 to TRBJ2-1, with 7 bases matching TRBD1. The CDR3 consists of 16 residues. Germline V CDR1 and CDR2: SEHNR, FQNEAQ (reference sequence). The trim removed 0 bases at V and 9 bases at J, leaving 11 bases unmatched. CDR3: CASSLAGFGTVAEQFF. CDR3 DNA: TGTGCCAGCAGCTTAGCCGGTTTTGGGACAGTTGCTGAGCAGTTCTTC.

This clonotype was detected a few times. J is TRBJ2-5 and V is TRBV3-1; no firm D call. The ends were cut back, 3 bases at V and 2 bases at J, with 10 bases in the middle. The CDR3 has 14 residues. Germline CDR1 LGHDT, CDR2 YNNKEL (reference sequence). Here the CDR3 reads CASSHWTEQETQYF. The CDR3, as DNA: TGTGCCAGCAGCCACTGGACGGAGCAAGAGACCCAGTACTTC.

The chain links TRBV12-3 or TRBV12-4 to TRBJ2-1, with 7 bases that match TRBD1. The CDR3 has 20 residues. V trimming: 5 bases; J trimming: 0 bases; junction bases outside the gene matches: 19. The CDR3 DNA sequence: TGTGCCAGCAGTCATTCTCCCGGGACAGACAGTAAGGGCTCCTACAATGAGCAGTTCTTC. The encoded protein is CASSHSPGTDSKGSYNEQFF.

The chain is built from TRBV20-1 and TRBJ1-2, with unresolved D. The CDR3 has 12 amino acids. V lost 4 bases, J lost 2 bases, and 8 bases lay in between. The V gene's germline CDR1 is DFQATT and CDR2 SNEGSKA (reference sequence). The CDR3 loop reads CSAIVGNYGYTF. Written as DNA, the CDR3 is TGCAGTGCTATAGTAGGGAACTATGGCTACACCTTC.

This clonotype came up many times. V is TRBV3-1 and J is TRBJ1-2; the match to TRBD1 covers 9 bases. The V segment lost 3 bases and the J segment 3 bases; nucleotides outside the gene matches: 8. The CDR3 runs to 16 residues. The germline gives CDR1 LGHDT, CDR2 YNNKEL (reference sequence). The CDR3 spells CASSHPQGQGDYGYTF. CDR3 coding DNA: TGTGCCAGCAGCCATCCCCAGGGACAGGGCGACTATGGCTACACCTTC.

The V and J genes are TRBV18 and TRBJ1-1, with 8 bases that match TRBD1. After removal of 8 bases from V and 4 bases from J, the junction contained 12 bases not matched to a gene. This CDR3 has 15 residues. Germline values: CDR1 KGHSH, CDR2 LQKENI. DNA for the CDR3: TGTGCCAGCGGAAAGGGGACAGGAGAGGCCACTGAAGCTTTCTTT. This translates into CASGKGTGEATEAFF. Looking up the rest from reference TRBV18 and TRBJ1-1 gives the full variable domain: NAGVMQNPRHLVRRRGQEARLRCSPMKGHSHVYWYRQLPEEGLKFMVYLQKENIIDESGMPKERFSAEFPKEGPSILRIQQVVRGDSAAYFCASGKGTGEATEAFFGQGTRLTVV.

This clonotype was counted a few times. The gene calls are TRBV20-1 and TRBJ2-1, with D perhaps matching TRBD2 (6 bases). Looked up from germline, CDR1 is DFQATT and CDR2 is SNEGSKA (reference sequence). V was clipped by 4 bases and J by 6 bases, with 16 bases between them. The CDR3 runs 14 residues. The CDR3 nucleotides read TGCAGTGCTATCAACTCGGGACTCGGCAATGAGCAGTTCTTC. It codes for CSAINSGLGNEQFF.

V usage is TRBV7-9 and J usage is TRBJ1-1, with D unresolved. Trimming removed 4 bases at V and 6 bases at J, with 9 bases between. There are 12 residues in the CDR3. CDR1 is SEHNR, CDR2 FQNEAQ, per germline (reference sequence). CDR3 nucleotide sequence: TGTGCCAGCAGCTCGACTGCCGCTGAAGCTTTCTTT. This sequence encodes CASSSTAAEAFF. The complete variable domain, with remaining parts taken from reference TRBV7-9 and TRBJ1-1, reads DTGVSQNPRHKITKRGQNVTFRCDPISEHNRLYWYRQTLGQGPEFLTYFQNEAQLEKSRLLSDRFSAERPKGSFSTLEIQRTEQGDSAMYLCASSSTAAEAFFGQGTRLTVV.

This clonotype was observed at least ten times. The J gene is TRBJ1-2, the V gene TRBV5-1, with TRBD1 as a possible D gene (5 bases). Between the trimmed V and J ends, which lost 0 bases and 11 bases, there was a span of 11 bases. Looked up from germline, CDR1 is SGHRS and CDR2 is YFSETQ. The CDR3 consists of 12 residues. The CDR3 spells CASSLGQGDYTF. The CDR3 DNA sequence: TGCGCCAGCAGCTTGGGGCAGGGCGATTACACCTTC.

Many counts were recorded for this clonotype. A read error may account for a junction end that differs from germline. The V gene is TRBV20-1, the J gene TRBJ1-1; weak D call: TRBD1 (6 bases). The germline V gene encodes CDR1 DFQATT and CDR2 SNEGSKA (reference sequence). The length of the CDR3 is 10 residues. CDR3 nucleotides: TGCAGTGCCTGGGACAACAAGCGGGTCTTT. This encodes CSAWDNKRVF.

This chain connects TRBV7-9 to TRBJ1-1; unclear D gene. Per germline, CDR1 SEHNR and CDR2 FQNEAQ (reference sequence). CDR3 length equals 14 residues. The V end was cut by 7 bases, the J end by 1 base, with 13 bases between. The CDR3 region has the DNA TGTGCCAGCACCCTCACCCGGCCGAACACTGAAGCTTTCTTT. Its protein is CASTLTRPNTEAFF.

This clonotype was detected only a few times. The rearrangement joins TRBV3-1 to TRBJ2-7; a weak D match, TRBD2 (5 bases). The ends were cut back, 4 bases at V and 2 bases at J, with 18 bases in the middle. Germline values: CDR1 LGHDT, CDR2 YNNKEL (reference sequence). The CDR3 covers 16 residues. The CDR3 DNA sequence: TGTGCCAGCAGCCGAAAGGACGAGTGGACTCCCTACGAGCAGTACTTC. Its translation: CASSRKDEWTPYEQYF.

This clonotype was found a few times. This sequence joins TRBV6-2 or TRBV6-3 and TRBJ1-1; 9 positions match TRBD1. V gave up 6 bases and J gave up 3 bases; unmatched junction bases: 2. This CDR3 contains 13 residues. The germline V gene encodes CDR1 MNHEY and CDR2 SVGEGT. The CDR3 loop is CASSNRGHTEAFF. CDR3 DNA sequence: TGTGCCAGCAGCAACAGGGGGCACACTGAAGCTTTCTTT.

Only one count was recorded for this clonotype. The chain has TRBV7-2 and TRBJ2-5; 8 bases map to TRBD2. The CDR3 contains 15 residues. The V gene's germline CDR1 is SGHTA and CDR2 FQGNSA. V was clipped by 4 bases and J by 4 bases; unmatched bases: 8. The CDR3 DNA reads as TGTGCCAGCAGCTCAAGCGGGAGCCCCCCAGAGACCCAGTACTTC. It specifies CASSSSGSPPETQYF.

This clonotype was detected ten times or more. The rearrangement joins TRBV5-1 to TRBJ1-1; D might be TRBD1 (5 bases). Germline V gene data show CDR1 as SGHRS and CDR2 as YFSETQ. V lost 0 bases and J lost 0, with 15 bases in between. There are 17 residues in the CDR3. This chain's CDR3 is CASSLDGKGPMNTEAFF. The CDR3 coding sequence is TGCGCCAGCAGCTTGGATGGGAAGGGACCCATGAACACTGAAGCTTTCTTT. The variable domain in full, with the rest retrieved from reference TRBV5-1 and TRBJ1-1, is KAGVTQTPRYLIKTRGQQVTLSCSPISGHRSVSWYQQTPGQGLQFLFEYFSETQRNKGNFPGRFSGRQFSNSRSEMNVSTLELGDSALYLCASSLDGKGPMNTEAFFGQGTRLTVV.

A few counts support this clonotype. The chain couples TRBV20-1 to TRBJ1-5; D not resolved. The germline CDR1 and CDR2 sequences are DFQATT and SNEGSKA (reference sequence). Trimming cost V 0 bases and J 3 bases, with 6 bases left between them. The CDR3 consists of 13 residues. CDR3 residues: CSAREVVNQPQHF. CDR3 sequence (DNA): TGCAGTGCTAGAGAAGTAGTCAATCAGCCCCAGCATTTT.

The chain is built from TRBV30 and TRBJ2-5; D unclear. CDR3 length equals 15 residues. Trimming left V 0 bases short and J 0 bases short, with 11 bases between. Germline lookup yields CDR1 GTSNPN and CDR2 SVGIG (reference sequence). The CDR3 region is CAWSVVGTDQETQYF. The CDR3 DNA is TGTGCCTGGAGTGTAGTGGGAACCGACCAAGAGACCCAGTACTTC.

In this sample, this clonotype turned up many times. The V and J genes are TRBV5-6 and TRBJ2-7; D ambiguous. This CDR3 contains 13 residues. Germline V lookup: CDR1 SGHDT, CDR2 YYEEEE. Trimming left V 4 bases short and J 2 bases short, with 10 bases between. Here the CDR3 DNA reads TGTGCCAGCAGCCCCGGGCTAGCCTACGAGCAGTACTTC. Amino acid sequence: CASSPGLAYEQYF.

J is TRBJ2-3 and V is TRBV5-1; TRBD2 agrees at 12 bases. CDR3 length equals 16 residues. Per germline, CDR1 SGHRS and CDR2 YFSETQ. Losses at the gene ends were 4 bases for V and 3 bases for J; bases not matched to a gene: 6. The CDR3 DNA reads as TGCGCCAGCAGCGACCCTAGCGGGGGGGAGACAGATACGCAGTATTTT. Residues: CASSDPSGGETDTQYF. The full variable domain, its missing parts supplied by reference TRBV5-1 and TRBJ2-3, is KAGVTQTPRYLIKTRGQQVTLSCSPISGHRSVSWYQQTPGQGLQFLFEYFSETQRNKGNFPGRFSGRQFSNSRSEMNVSTLELGDSALYLCASSDPSGGETDTQYFGPGTRLTVL.

Ten or more counts support this clonotype. The genes are TRBV5-1 and TRBJ1-6; D ambiguous. The length of the CDR3 is 16 residues. From germline, CDR1 is SGHRS and CDR2 YFSETQ. V lost 1 base, J lost 0 bases, and 8 bases lay in between. DNA for the CDR3: TGCGCCAGCAGCTTGCAAGAGAGCTCCTATAATTCACCCCTCCACTTT. This sequence encodes CASSLQESSYNSPLHF.

This clonotype was counted at least ten times. The chain has TRBV2 and TRBJ1-5; 10 nucleotides agree with TRBD1. V shed 7 bases and J 5 bases; nucleotides not matched to a gene: 2. This CDR3 contains 13 residues. Looked up from germline, CDR1 is SNHLY and CDR2 is FYNNEI. CDR3 loop: CASNDRGHQPQHF. The DNA for the CDR3 is TGTGCCAGCAATGACAGGGGGCATCAGCCCCAGCATTTT.

This clonotype showed up just a few times. The chain has TRBV12-3 or TRBV12-4 and TRBJ1-1, with TRBD1 as a possible D gene (6 bases). V dropped 6 bases and J dropped 10 bases, with 15 bases sitting between them. This CDR3 is 12 amino acids long. CDR3 sequence: CASRQGYSGAFF. The CDR3 coding sequence is TGTGCCAGCAGACAGGGTTATTCGGGAGCTTTCTTT.